These 16 T cell receptor beta chains share one sample of origin, sequenced in a study of identical twins. In TCRdb, the 5' RACE reads were re-called with MiXCR into one record per CDR3 protein. The sample carries approximately 700,000 distinct CDR3 sequences, around 6.1% recorded once. The sample was naive T cells sorted from blood. The receptors here all came from a man aged 18 to 30 in good health.

J is TRBJ2-6 and V is TRBV5-5; tentatively, D is TRBD1 (6 bases). There are 17 residues in the CDR3. Germline lookup yields CDR1 SGHKS and CDR2 YYEKEE (reference sequence). Trimming pared 5 bases from V and 0 bases from J, leaving 15 bases between. The CDR3 reads CASSGGSTFSGANVLTF. In DNA form, the CDR3 reads TGTGCCAGCAGTGGGGGCTCCACCTTCTCTGGGGCCAACGTCCTGACTTTC. The whole variable domain, remainder taken from reference TRBV5-5 and TRBJ2-6, is DAGVTQSPTHLIKTRGQQVTLRCSPISGHKSVSWYQQVLGQGPQFIFQYYEKEERGRGNFPDRFSARQFPNYSSELNVNALLLGDSALYLCASSGGSTFSGANVLTFGAGSRLTVL.

This clonotype occurred many times. The chain has TRBV7-9 and TRBJ1-4, with 7 bases lining up with TRBD1. This CDR3 comprises 12 residues. Germline CDR1 reads SEHNR; CDR2 reads FQNEAQ (reference sequence). The junction had 5 bases not matched to a gene; V was cut back by 11 bases and J by 5 bases. The CDR3 loop is CAGRGPNEKLFF. CDR3 nucleotides: TGTGCCGGAAGGGGGCCCAATGAAAAACTGTTTTTT.

The table lists this clonotype with a few counts. The V call is TRBV6-1, the J call TRBJ2-2, with D hard to call. CDR3 length equals 13 residues. The germline V gene has CDR1 MNHNS and CDR2 SASEGT. V was shortened by 4 bases and J by 6 bases, with 9 bases between the two germline ends. The CDR3 region is CASSVTGAGELFF. As DNA, the CDR3 is TGTGCCAGCAGTGTGACGGGCGCCGGGGAGCTGTTTTTT.

The V call is TRBV9, the J call TRBJ2-2; TRBD1 aligns across 8 bases. The V gene's germline CDR1 is SGDLS and CDR2 YYNGEE. CDR3 length equals 16 residues. The V segment lost 0 bases and the J segment 5 bases; nucleotides outside the gene matches: 6. This CDR3 reads CASSVETGQATGELFF. For the CDR3, the DNA is TGTGCCAGCAGCGTAGAAACGGGACAGGCAACCGGGGAGCTGTTTTTT. Together with reference TRBV9 and TRBJ2-2, the CDR3 gives the full variable domain: DSGVTQTPKHLITATGQRVTLRCSPRSGDLSVYWYQQSLDQGLQFLIQYYNGEERAKGNILERFSAQQFPDLHSELNLSSLELGDSALYFCASSVETGQATGELFFGEGSRLTVL.

This clonotype showed up many times. The DNA for the CDR3 is TGTGCCAGCAGCGGCCCTGGGCGGGAGGCTTACAATGAGCAGTTCTTC. Its protein product is CASSGPGREAYNEQFF. J is TRBJ2-1 and V is TRBV27, with TRBD2 identical over 8 bases. V lost 6 bases and J lost 4; bases outside the gene matches: 11. CDR3 size: 16 residues. Per germline, CDR1 MNHEY and CDR2 SMNVEV (reference sequence).

This clonotype was counted many times. The CDR3 sequence: CASSFWTGSTNEKLFF. The CDR3 coding sequence is TGTGCCAGCAGTTTTTGGACAGGTTCAACTAATGAAAAACTGTTTTTT. The genes are TRBV12-3 or TRBV12-4 and TRBJ1-4, with TRBD1 matching over 7 bases. V shed 3 bases and J 0 bases; nucleotides not matched to a gene: 4. The CDR3 loop spans 16 amino acids.

This clonotype has a count of ten or more. The gene calls are TRBV10-1 and TRBJ2-5, with 7 bases identical to TRBD2. J lost 4 bases, V lost 4 bases, and 3 bases had no gene match. CDR1 and CDR2 (germline): WNHNN, SYGVQD (reference sequence). The CDR3 length is 13 residues. CDR3 region: CASSGAGRETQYF. The CDR3 region has the DNA TGCGCCAGCAGTGGAGCGGGAAGAGAGACCCAGTACTTC.

This clonotype was counted many times. The rearrangement joins TRBV28 to TRBJ2-3; the match to TRBD2 covers 12 bases. Germline-derived CDR1 and CDR2 are MDHEN and SYDVKM. The V segment lost 1 base and the J segment 8 bases; nucleotides outside the gene matches: 7. The CDR3 extends over 16 amino acids. The CDR3 DNA is TGTGCCAGCAGTTTATACCTAGCGGGAGGGCGTGGTACGCAGTATTTT. Translated: CASSLYLAGGRGTQYF.

J is TRBJ2-3 and V is TRBV15; 11 bases match TRBD2. The CDR3 extends over 16 amino acids. V lost 1 base and J lost 7; bases outside the gene matches: 7. The germline gives CDR1 LNHNV, CDR2 YYDKDF (reference sequence). The CDR3 protein is CATSRGVAGGKNTQYF. Here the CDR3 DNA reads TGTGCCACCAGCAGAGGAGTAGCGGGGGGGAAAAATACGCAGTATTTT.

This clonotype has only a few counts. This chain joins TRBV7-2 and TRBJ2-1, with TRBD2 matching 8 bases. The CDR3 spans 14 residues. The ends lost 2 bases at V and 8 bases at J; junction bases unmatched: 5. Germline loops: CDR1 SGHTA, CDR2 FQGNSA. The CDR3 reads CASSLSRGRYEQFF. The CDR3 coding sequence is TGTGCCAGCAGCTTAAGTCGCGGGAGGTATGAGCAGTTCTTC.

The chain has TRBV6-1 and TRBJ1-4; possible D gene TRBD1, 5 bases. The ends were cut back, 6 bases at V and 2 bases at J, with 13 bases in the middle. From germline, CDR1 is MNHNS and CDR2 SASEGT. The CDR3 sequence is 15 residues long. The chain's CDR3 is CASSNLGGTNEKLFF. The CDR3 DNA is TGTGCCAGCAGCAACCTTGGGGGGACTAATGAAAAACTGTTTTTT.

Here the CDR3 reads CASSLLPGRAEWFGKNIQYF. In DNA form, the CDR3 reads TGCGCCAGCAGCTTGCTTCCCGGCAGGGCGGAGTGGTTTGGCAAAAACATTCAGTACTTC. The chain uses TRBV5-1 and TRBJ2-4; the D gene is possibly TRBD1 (5 bases). V was pared by 1 base and J by 3 bases, with 26 bases between. The germline V gene encodes CDR1 SGHRS and CDR2 YFSETQ. This CDR3 is 20 amino acids long.

This clonotype was seen many times. The rearrangement joins TRBV10-3 to TRBJ2-5; 9 bases are shared with TRBD2. V shed 0 bases, J shed 2 bases, and the junction held 13 bases outside the gene matches. The CDR3 totals 19 residues. Per germline, CDR1 ENHRY and CDR2 SYGVKD. As DNA, the CDR3 is TGTGCCATCAGTGAGTCGAAGTCCGCGAGCGGGAGGTTTCAAGAGACCCAGTACTTC. Amino acids: CAISESKSASGRFQETQYF.

At least ten counts were recorded for this clonotype. The V call is TRBV5-1, the J call TRBJ1-3; TRBD1 aligns across 8 bases. CDR1 and CDR2 (germline): SGHRS, YFSETQ. The CDR3 totals 16 residues. J gave up 4 bases and V 4 bases, and 10 bases lay outside the gene matches. CDR3 nucleotides: TGCGCCAGCAGCCCAAATCCAGGGGGCTCGGGAAACACCATATATTTT. Translated: CASSPNPGGSGNTIYF.

This clonotype was seen ten or more times. The chain joins TRBV18 to TRBJ2-1; no definite D call. V lost 4 bases and J lost 8, with 12 bases in between. This CDR3 region has 13 residues. Per the germline V gene, CDR1 is KGHSH and CDR2 is LQKENI. CDR3 DNA: TGTGCCAGCTCACGGGATTTTAACGATGAGCAGTTCTTC. This codes for CASSRDFNDEQFF.

This chain links TRBV7-8 with TRBJ2-1; TRBD2 is a possible D gene (6 bases). Germline V gene sequence: CDR1 SGHVS, CDR2 FQNEAQ. The CDR3 has 15 residues. V was pared by 3 bases and J by 1 base, with 10 bases between. CDR3 protein: CASSFAGKSYNEQFF. DNA for the CDR3: TGTGCCAGCAGCTTTGCGGGGAAATCCTACAATGAGCAGTTCTTC.